The 19 T cell receptor beta chains given below trace back to one sample, sequenced in a study of blood T cell repertoires in COVID-19 (dated by TCRdb to 2020 to 2021). Libraries were made using the immunoSEQ multiplex PCR assay. TCRdb limited this immuneACCESS table to in-frame rearrangements with V and J called. A share of clones is missing; checked studies link under half to unresolved V genes, and the rest is unexplained. The sample has 40,000 to 45,000 clones on record, about 85% of them singletons. Roughly 4.3% of the sample rests with the top ten. Sequenced input: peripheral blood. These receptors were obtained from a man between 60 and 70 years old with acute or convalescent COVID-19.

V and J are TRBV21-1 and TRBJ1-2. TRBV21-1 counts as a pseudogene. This CDR3 spans 15 amino acids. DNA for the CDR3: TGTGCCAGCAGCCGAGAGGAGGGGCCTAACTATGGCTACACCTTC. Its translation: CASSREEGPNYGYTF.

In this sample, this clone turned up once. The V call is TRBV4-3, the J call TRBJ2-5; TRBD2 aligns across 10 bases. The CDR3 consists of 18 residues. Germline CDR1 LGHNA, CDR2 YSLEER. With 0 bases clipped from V and 0 bases from J, the junction kept 7 bases outside the gene matches. In nucleotides, the CDR3 is TGCGCCAGCAGCCAAGATTCCCCAGCGGGGGGGTACCAAGAGACCCAGTACTTC. Protein: CASSQDSPAGGYQETQYF.

A single count supports this clone. The chain employs TRBV5-1 and TRBJ2-1; 10 positions match TRBD2. The CDR3 spans 15 residues. J gave up 9 bases and V 2 bases, and 8 bases lay outside the gene matches. Germline V CDR1 and CDR2: SGHRS, YFSETQ. Here the CDR3 DNA reads TGCGCCAGCAGCTTAGGGACTAGCGATATGGGTGAGCAGTTCTTC. It encodes CASSLGTSDMGEQFF.

V and J are TRBV4-3 and TRBJ2-7; possible D gene TRBD2, 6 bases. Trimming stripped 2 bases from V and 7 bases from J, with 18 bases between. Per germline, CDR1 LGHNA and CDR2 YSLEER. The CDR3 consists of 15 residues. The CDR3 protein is CASSQFSGGLEEQYF. CDR3 nucleotide sequence: TGCGCCAGCAGCCAATTTAGCGGCGGCCTGGAGGAGCAGTACTTC.

The chain is built from TRBV4-3 and TRBJ1-2; D is unresolved. The CDR3 length is 14 residues. Germline lookup yields CDR1 LGHNA and CDR2 YSLEER. V lost 4 bases, J lost 7 bases, and 16 bases lay in between. The CDR3 here is CASSPFSGGFGYTF. Here the CDR3 DNA reads TGCGCCAGCAGCCCCTTTTCTGGCGGGTTTGGCTACACCTTC.

The rearrangement links TRBV3-1 (or the pseudogene TRBV3-2) to TRBJ2-4; no clear D. CDR1 is LGHDT, CDR2 YNNKEL, per germline (reference sequence). This CDR3 comprises 12 residues. Trimming pared 4 bases from V and 8 bases from J, leaving 9 bases between. The CDR3 DNA reads TGTGCCAGCAGCCGGCTGCAGTACATTCAGTACTTC. It encodes CASSRLQYIQYF.

The chain carries TRBV10-3 and TRBJ1-2; 12 nucleotides align to TRBD1. Looked up from germline, CDR1 is ENHRY and CDR2 is SYGVKD. The length of the CDR3 is 14 residues. Losses at the gene ends were 5 bases for V and 4 bases for J; bases not matched to a gene: 2. This CDR3 reads CAISMGQGAYGYTF. DNA of the CDR3: TGTGCCATCAGTATGGGACAGGGGGCCTATGGCTACACCTTC.

This chain links TRBV29-1 with TRBJ2-1, with 9 bases that match TRBD1. This CDR3 has 15 amino acids. V trimming: 5 bases; J trimming: 1 base; junction bases outside the gene matches: 6. CDR1 and CDR2 from the germline V gene are SQVTM and ANQGSEA. The CDR3 DNA sequence: TGCAGCGTTACACAGGGGGCAGGATCCTACAATGAGCAGTTCTTC. Amino acid sequence: CSVTQGAGSYNEQFF.

This clone has only one observation. CDR3 loop: CAFEGTKNSPLHF. Written as DNA, the CDR3 is TGTGCCTTCGAGGGCACTAAAAATTCACCCCTCCACTTT. The chain joins TRBV30 to TRBJ1-6; no definite D call. Germline CDR1 reads GTSNPN; CDR2 reads SVGIG (reference sequence). The V end lost 7 bases, the J end lost 7 bases, and 14 bases lay between the germline ends. CDR3 length equals 13 residues.

This clone was observed a few times. This chain connects TRBV3-1 (or the pseudogene TRBV3-2) to TRBJ2-1; 9 bases are shared with TRBD2. With 0 bases clipped from V and 1 base from J, the junction kept 13 bases outside the gene matches. CDR3 length: 20 residues. Per the germline V gene, CDR1 is LGHDT and CDR2 is YNNKEL (reference sequence). CDR3: CASSQEALSSGVGSYNEQFF. CDR3 bases: TGTGCCAGCAGCCAAGAGGCTTTGTCTAGCGGGGTCGGATCCTACAATGAGCAGTTCTTC.

As concerns this clone: This sample includes further DNA sequences coding for the same CDR3. This chain uses TRBV30 with TRBJ2-7, with no clear D. In germline, CDR1 is GTSNPN, CDR2 SVGIG (reference sequence). V was clipped by 0 bases and J by 5 bases, with 11 bases between them. CDR3 length equals 13 residues. CDR3 residues: CAWSVRDNHEQYF. CDR3 DNA: TGTGCCTGGAGTGTACGAGACAATCACGAGCAGTACTTC.

This chain links TRBV18 with TRBJ1-1; D is undetermined. V shed 0 bases and J shed 5 bases, with 7 bases lying between them. Germline V gives CDR1 KGHSH, CDR2 LQKENI. CDR3 length equals 13 residues. The CDR3 DNA sequence: TGTGCCAGCTCACCACCGGGGAGTACTGAAGCTTTCTTT. As protein: CASSPPGSTEAFF.

The chain links TRBV19 to TRBJ2-1; TRBD1 aligns across 11 bases. V shed 9 bases and J 4 bases; nucleotides not matched to a gene: 5. Per germline, CDR1 LNHDA and CDR2 SQIVND (reference sequence). The CDR3 is 14 amino acids. This chain's CDR3 is CASRTGGGYNEQFF. The CDR3 DNA follows: TGTGCCAGCAGGACAGGGGGCGGATACAATGAGCAGTTCTTC.

The CDR3 protein is CASSFSGNTEAFF. In DNA form, the CDR3 reads TGTGCCAGCAGCTTTTCGGGTAACACTGAAGCTTTCTTT. The chain combines TRBV7-9 with TRBJ1-1; no definite D call. This CDR3 region has 13 residues. Germline V gene lookup returns CDR1 SEHNR and CDR2 FQNEAQ (reference sequence). V was shortened by 3 bases and J by 2 bases, with 7 bases between the two germline ends.

The chain joins TRBV2 to TRBJ2-1, with 9 nucleotides matching TRBD2. Germline V lookup: CDR1 SNHLY, CDR2 FYNNEI. There are 17 residues in the CDR3. V dropped 6 bases and J dropped 6; count of bases not matched to a gene: 15. CDR3 residues: CASRQLGGTAGGNEQFF. The CDR3 DNA is TGTGCCAGCAGGCAATTAGGTGGGACAGCGGGAGGCAATGAGCAGTTCTTC.

This clone was counted a single time. The chain has TRBV19 and TRBJ2-3; 13 nucleotides align to TRBD2. The CDR3 sequence is 17 residues long. Germline lookup yields CDR1 LNHDA and CDR2 SQIVND (reference sequence). The J segment lost 4 bases and the V segment lost 5 bases, leaving 9 bases of the junction unmatched. In DNA form, the CDR3 reads TGTGCCAGTAGTCCATCTCGCGGGACTAGCGGGGCAGATACGCAGTATTTT. This codes for CASSPSRGTSGADTQYF.

The V and J genes are TRBV7-6 and TRBJ1-1, with TRBD1 as a possible D gene (5 bases). The CDR3 loop spans 13 amino acids. Between the trimmed V and J ends, which lost 6 bases and 1 base, there was a span of 9 bases. The germline V gene has CDR1 SGHVS and CDR2 FNYEAQ. The CDR3 is CASRQVTNTEAFF. The CDR3 DNA reads as TGTGCCAGCAGACAGGTTACGAACACTGAAGCTTTCTTT.

V usage is TRBV6-5 and J usage is TRBJ2-2; the match to TRBD1 covers 8 bases. Unmatched junction bases numbered 6, after V lost 0 bases and J lost 9 bases. From germline, CDR1 is MNHEY and CDR2 SVGAGI. This CDR3 spans 15 amino acids. The CDR3 sequence: CASSYSDRAGRELFF. In DNA form, the CDR3 reads TGTGCCAGCAGTTACTCGGACAGGGCAGGCCGGGAGCTGTTTTTT.

The rearrangement uses TRBV7-2 and TRBJ2-2; 8 positions match TRBD1. The germline CDR1 and CDR2 sequences are SGHTA and FQGNSA. V shed 2 bases and J 7 bases; nucleotides not matched to a gene: 6. The CDR3 is 15 amino acids. The CDR3 protein is CASSLTDRGHGELFF. As DNA, the CDR3 is TGTGCCAGCAGCTTAACAGACAGGGGCCACGGGGAGCTGTTTTTT. The whole variable domain, remainder taken from reference TRBV7-2 and TRBJ2-2, is GAGVSQSPSNKVTEKGKDVELRCDPISGHTALYWYRQSLGQGLEFLIYFQGNSAPDKSGLPSDRFSAERTGGSVSTLTIQRTQQEDSAVYLCASSLTDRGHGELFFGEGSRLTVL.